The present T cell receptor (beta chain) was sequenced within a study of T cell responses to AZD1222 COVID-19 vaccine. Method: immunoSEQ multiplex PCR; TCRdb's copy keeps in-frame clones and lacks some. The sample shows 140,000 to 150,000 clones, approximately 90% of them seen only once. Study-level findings and limits: The study found vaccine-associated CD4 TCRs spanning spike, dominant at 160-218 and 743-854. Among spike-specific TCRs, nearly half reportedly target unmutated variant regions. Only a handful of AZD1222 recipients, six or seven in all, had baseline seropositivity.

Remarks on this clone: Its antigen is still unknown.

The V gene's germline CDR1 is MNHEY and CDR2 SMNVEV (reference sequence). The CDR3 has 13 residues. Between the trimmed V and J ends, which lost 6 bases and 5 bases, there was a span of 13 bases. The rearrangement uses TRBV27 and TRBJ2-5; D ambiguous. Sequenced material: peripheral blood, taken 28 days after the second AZD1222 dose. The sequence came from an adult who received the AZD1222 COVID-19 vaccine. CDR3 nucleotides: TGTGCCAGCAGCAGAACTAACGGGGAGACCCAGTACTTC. Protein sequence: CASSRTNGETQYF.